This TCR beta chain comes out of a study of cytomegalovirus exposure and HLA in healthy donors (dated by TCRdb to 2015 to 2018). Regarding the complete study: According to an earlier analysis of 587 of the donors, about 180 million T cells yielded roughly 110 million unique TCR beta sequences and about 280 Gb of sequence data. Class I and class II HLA loci were covered by the typing at four-digit resolution. Rather than using new phenotypic data, the later analysis identified candidate immune exposures from TCR beta sequences and from how often those sequences occurred across donors. Typing coverage varied by locus: 629-630 donors for A, B, C, DRB1 and DQB1; roughly 510 for DQA1; some 610 for DPA1; approximately 450 for DPB1. In an earlier analysis of around 540 of the donors, high-throughput TCR beta sequencing was used to judge whether each TCR beta V gene segment behaved as functional or pseudogenic. The study profiled the T cell repertoires of approximately 700 subjects by immunosequencing and related them to cytomegalovirus serostatus. To study patterns of TCR occurrence, a later analysis re-analyzed previously published TCR beta repertoires from 700 or so donors and added high-resolution HLA genotyping. To predict cytomegalovirus infection status, the study brought together high-throughput TCR immunosequencing, statistical association of individual TCRs with disease status, and machine learning. An early release that covered about 600 HLA-typed donors contained approximately 300 gigabases of sequencing data and 75 million to 100 million unique TCR sequences. Several DR-DQ haplotypes were handled as single units for association and clustering because linkage in the cohort was strong. Besides the first cohort of 666 subjects, a separate validation cohort made up of 120 different subjects was used. Among around 400 genotyped donors of the cohort, an average of around 250,000 unique TCR beta nucleotide sequences was sequenced per donor, of which about 18% were non-productive. The study aimed to test whether signatures of past pathogen exposure could be identified by cataloging public T cell receptors. All discovery cohort repertoires had been generated using a single sequencing platform. The genetic ancestry cluster associated with self-reported Caucasian donors included 65% to 90% of the 300 to 450 genotyped donors. Donor age, sex, ethnicity and CMV serostatus were compiled alongside the repertoire data. A later genetic analysis took genome-wide SNP genotypes for about 65% of the roughly 670 donors and used that subset as a discovery cohort. Study-wide conclusions, independent of this receptor: Presence/absence analyses assumed roughly uniform sequencing depth across donors, an assumption that may not hold. In a later analysis, several top co-occurrence clusters were reported to appear linked to parvovirus B19, influenza, CMV and Epstein-Barr virus. According to a later analysis, TCR association rates differed among HLA loci, with DRB1 alleles showing the most associated TCRs and HLA-C alleles showing the fewest. While some public TCRs were present in many individuals, most TCR sequences turned up only very rarely across donors. Only TCR beta chains were sequenced in this cohort, and the absence of alpha or paired-chain data limited detectable features. Because counts were too low, roughly 18 rarely observed V segments, including chromosome 9 orphons, were left out of the earlier analysis of 500 to 650 of the donors. Specific HLA alleles were associated with 15,000 to 20,000 TCR beta sequences at a false discovery rate of 0.05 in a later analysis. Because HLA typing was missing for some donors at each locus, association tests included only the typed subset. In a later analysis, HLA-associated TCR beta chains showed more clonal expansion and lower generation probabilities than non-associated chains that were equally common. Most CMV-associated TCR beta chains appeared to be HLA-restricted in a later analysis, and the HLA associations seemed to be driven largely by CMV exposure. The classifier was reported to diagnose cytomegalovirus status with high specificity and sensitivity in both the original cohort and the validation cohort. Correlated functional status among segregating V segments might reflect linkage disequilibrium, but an unknown experimental factor could not be ruled out. V-gene and J-gene trimming of TCR beta chains was associated with a missense DCLRE1C variant in a later genetic analysis, and the association was replicated in an independent cohort. A further reported finding was that TCR beta sequences accurately predicted the HLA-A and HLA-B alleles for most subjects in the first cohort. According to a later genetic analysis, donors in an Asian-associated ancestry cluster had fewer N-insertions in productive TCRs than the approximately 670-donor mean. Strong co-occurrence of HLA alleles, especially DR and DQ, made assigning TCR associations to individual alleles difficult. In the study, some 180 TCR beta chains were listed as associated with cytomegalovirus. The only immune exposure information available for the cohort was CMV serostatus. In an earlier analysis of more than 450 of the donors, most TCR beta V segments were observed in productive rearrangements about 90% or about 30% of the time, broadly matching IMGT annotations. A cluster of highly shared sequence variants was judged likely to represent a technical artifact of the sequencing pipeline. In vitro tests confirmed that a few of the cytomegalovirus-associated TCR beta chains recognize cytomegalovirus antigens. It was suggested by the authors that the approach could potentially be generalized to other disease states and immunological phenotypes. Some IMGT-functional V segments, including TRBV6-2 and TRBV6-3, could not be distinguished by the 87-base-pair reads and were therefore excluded.

The protocol used for the library was the immunoSEQ multiplex PCR assay. The multiplex PCR relied on a mix of 60 forward primers for TCR Vbeta segments and 13 reverse primers for TCR Jbeta segments. Amplification of the CDR3 region of rearranged TCR beta genes was performed with a multiplex PCR assay on genomic DNA. The Illumina HiSeq System was used to sequence the amplified TCR beta libraries as 87-base-pair reads. Per the source publication's procedure: A later analysis counted tens of millions of unique TCR beta chains across the roughly 700 repertoires, and 9.5 million to 11 million of these chains were shared by at least two donors. Raw reads were error-corrected and collapsed into unique sequences by a nearest-neighbor algorithm in which closely related sequences were merged to remove PCR and sequencing errors. V, D and J gene segments were assigned by aligning CDR3 sequences to IMGT reference sequences. Each retained sequence needed at least a six-nucleotide match to both a V gene segment and a J gene segment. Rearrangements were classified as productive when the CDR3 lacked stop codons and remained in frame with V and J, and all other rearrangements were classified as non-productive. Following IMGT convention, CDR3 was defined as the stretch from the second conserved V-encoded cysteine up to the conserved J-encoded phenylalanine. The earlier analysis of around 640 of the donors excluded sequences that lacked an unambiguous match to a single V gene segment. In an earlier analysis of approximately 500 of the donors, a V segment was called functional when productive rearrangements were above 56.7%, and segregating when the standard deviation between donors exceeded 5%. A statistical classification framework was developed to diagnose cytomegalovirus status using the catalog of TCR beta chain sequences. A later analysis assigned V and J genes by comparing TCR nucleotide sequences with IMGT/GENE-DB human TR gene sequences. In a later analysis, CDR3 sequences and most-parsimonious VDJ recombination scenarios were assigned using the TCRdist pipeline. In a later analysis, each TCR beta chain was defined by its CDR3 amino acid sequence together with its V-gene family, and reads without a unique V-gene family were excluded. As a way to deal with suspected cross-contamination and a sequencing artifact, a later analysis dropped 640 or so nucleotide sequences that were highly shared and had low generation probability. For each public chain, a later analysis derived a clonal expansion index from normalized ranks of inferred template counts within each repertoire. In a later analysis, generation probabilities were computed with a VDJ recombination model fitted to out-of-frame rearrangements, and the resulting probabilities were checked against IGoR. Hypergeometric tests were used in a later analysis to score TCR-TCR, TCR-HLA and TCR-CMV co-occurrence, with a repertoire-size bias correction applied to the TCR pairs. To estimate false discovery rates, a later analysis permuted the HLA or CMV assignments 20 times. A later analysis grouped co-occurring TCRs with DBSCAN, adding TCRdist sequence similarity when clustering within HLA-allele-positive subsets. Repertoires with fewer than 30,000 or more than 120,000 public chains were left out of co-occurrence clustering, as were about five repertoires with anomalous nucleotide sharing. TCRdb holds this immuneACCESS table with in-frame rearrangements only. Some clones are missing; in checked studies, unresolved V genes explain under half, and the rest has no known cause. From that table come the V and J calls and clone size; the DNA was used to work out D and trimming. Present in this sample are 150,000 to 200,000 clones, around 81% of which were seen just once. The ten largest make up about 2.2% of the sample.

The CDR3 starts with the cysteine, ends with the phenylalanine, and has 14 residues. Kept here is only the CDR3 DNA, which spans 42 bases and is read in frame from base 1. V lost 6 bases and J lost 1 base, and the count of bases not matched to a germline gene is 4. From the germline V gene, CDR1 is MNHEY and CDR2 is SVGAGI. Remarks on this clone: No antigen is known for it. No qualities accompany the bases; no much larger clone lies one base away.

The cohort was made up of approximately 670 healthy bone marrow donors. At the time of sampling, every cohort member was nominally healthy, though immune exposures that went unrecorded were likely present. The donor was CMV seronegative and belonged to the group of around 400 seronegative cohort members. Every donor gave a peripheral blood sample, and the peripheral blood mononuclear cells from that sample were used for TCR beta sequencing. The Qiagen DNeasy Blood Extraction Kit was used to extract genomic DNA from the blood cell samples. Sequenced: PBMCs. The chain employs TRBV6-5 and TRBJ2-7, with 9 central nucleotides matching TRBD1. This clonotype was sampled from a woman aged 25 to 39 in good health and CMV-seronegative. The CDR3 sequence is CASRRGQGSYEQYF. The nucleotides are TGTGCCAGCAGACGGGGACAGGGTTCCTACGAGCAGTACTTC.